This TCR beta chain was identified during a study of T-cell reconstitution after alpha-beta-depleted transplantation in children. Unique molecular identifiers tagged the TCRbeta library. MiXCR, applied by TCRdb to the PCR reads, yields one record per CDR3 protein. This repertoire shows over 85,000 distinct CDR3 sequences, about 7.5% found once; its top ten account for about 16%. This CDR3 comprises 15 residues. Germline CDR1 is LGHNT and CDR2 is FRNRAP. Losses at the gene ends were 6 bases for V and 6 bases for J; bases not matched to a gene: 7. This clonotype has ten or more counts. The gene calls are TRBV12-5 and TRBJ2-1, with 11 bases matching TRBD1. This clonotype originated in a boy aged 2 to 9 with acute lymphoblastic leukemia, due to receive a stem cell transplant. Here the sequenced sample was PBMCs, taken before TCRalphabeta/CD19-depleted stem cell transplant. The CDR3 loop is CASGSGTGGSNEQFF. The CDR3 DNA sequence: TGTGCTAGTGGCTCCGGGACAGGGGGTAGCAATGAGCAGTTCTTC.